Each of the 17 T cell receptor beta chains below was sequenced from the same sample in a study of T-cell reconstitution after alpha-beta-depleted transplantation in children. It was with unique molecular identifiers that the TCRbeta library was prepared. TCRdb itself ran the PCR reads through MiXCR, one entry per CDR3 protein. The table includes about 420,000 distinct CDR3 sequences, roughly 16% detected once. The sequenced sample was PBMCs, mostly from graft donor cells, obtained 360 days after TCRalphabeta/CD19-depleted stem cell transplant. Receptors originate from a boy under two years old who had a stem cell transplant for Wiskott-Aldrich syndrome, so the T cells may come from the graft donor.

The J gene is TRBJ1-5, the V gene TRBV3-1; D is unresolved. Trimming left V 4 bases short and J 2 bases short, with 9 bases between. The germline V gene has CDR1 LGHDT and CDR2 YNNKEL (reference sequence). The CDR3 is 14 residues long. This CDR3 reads CASSLTNGNQPQHF. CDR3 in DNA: TGTGCCAGCAGCCTGACGAACGGCAATCAGCCCCAGCATTTT.

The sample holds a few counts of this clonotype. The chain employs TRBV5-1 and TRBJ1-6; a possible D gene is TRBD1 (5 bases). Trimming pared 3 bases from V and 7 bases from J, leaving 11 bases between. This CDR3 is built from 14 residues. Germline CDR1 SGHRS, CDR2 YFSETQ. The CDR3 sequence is CASSWGGVNSPLHF. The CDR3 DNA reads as TGCGCCAGCAGCTGGGGGGGGGTCAATTCACCCCTCCACTTT.

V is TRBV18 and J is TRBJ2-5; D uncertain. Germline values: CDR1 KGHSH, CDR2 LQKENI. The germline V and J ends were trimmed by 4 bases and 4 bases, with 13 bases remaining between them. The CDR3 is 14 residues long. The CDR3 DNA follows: TGTGCCAGCTCACGAGAGGCTCGATTAGAGACCCAGTACTTC. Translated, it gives CASSREARLETQYF.

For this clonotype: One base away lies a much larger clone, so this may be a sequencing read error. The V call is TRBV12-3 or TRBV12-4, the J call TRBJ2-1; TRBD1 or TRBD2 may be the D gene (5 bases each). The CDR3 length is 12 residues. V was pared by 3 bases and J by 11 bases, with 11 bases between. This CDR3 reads CASSFMGDKQFF. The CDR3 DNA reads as TGTGCCAGCAGTTTTATGGGGGATAAGCAGTTCTTC.

CDR3 in DNA: TGCAGTGCTAGAGGTCAGCTTAATGAAAAACTGTTTTTT. Translated: CSARGQLNEKLFF. The chain links TRBV20-1 to TRBJ1-4; D is unclear. Germline V gene lookup returns CDR1 DFQATT and CDR2 SNEGSKA (reference sequence). Trimming shortened V by 1 base and J by 4 bases, and 7 bases separated the two germline ends. The CDR3 length is 13 residues.

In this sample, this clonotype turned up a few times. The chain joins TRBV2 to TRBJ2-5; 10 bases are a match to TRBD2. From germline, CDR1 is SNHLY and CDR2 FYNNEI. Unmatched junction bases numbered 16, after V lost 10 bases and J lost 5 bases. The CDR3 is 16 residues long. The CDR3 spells CATPGSGGAKVETQYF. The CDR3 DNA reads TGTGCCACCCCGGGGAGCGGGGGGGCAAAAGTGGAGACCCAGTACTTC.

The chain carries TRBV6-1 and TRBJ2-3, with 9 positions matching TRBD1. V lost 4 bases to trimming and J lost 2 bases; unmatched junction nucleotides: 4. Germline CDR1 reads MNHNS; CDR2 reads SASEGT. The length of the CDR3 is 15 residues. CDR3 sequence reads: CASSGGQGITDTQYF. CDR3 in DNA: TGTGCCAGCAGTGGGGGACAGGGTATCACAGATACGCAGTATTTT.

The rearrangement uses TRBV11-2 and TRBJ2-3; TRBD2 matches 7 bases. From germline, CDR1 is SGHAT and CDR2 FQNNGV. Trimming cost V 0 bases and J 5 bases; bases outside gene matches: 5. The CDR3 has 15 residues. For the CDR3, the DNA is TGTGCCAGCAGCTTAGATCGACTAGCTTTAGATACGCAGTATTTT. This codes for CASSLDRLALDTQYF. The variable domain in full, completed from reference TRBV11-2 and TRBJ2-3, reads EAGVAQSPRYKIIEKRQSVAFWCNPISGHATLYWYQQILGQGPKLLIQFQNNGVVDDSQLPKDRFSAERLKGVDSTLKIQPAKLEDSAVYLCASSLDRLALDTQYFGPGTRLTVL.

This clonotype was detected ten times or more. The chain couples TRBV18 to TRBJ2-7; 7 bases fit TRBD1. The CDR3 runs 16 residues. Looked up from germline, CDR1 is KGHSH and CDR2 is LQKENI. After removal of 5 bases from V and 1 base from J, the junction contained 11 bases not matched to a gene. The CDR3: CASSASSKTGSYEQYF. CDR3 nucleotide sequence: TGTGCCAGCTCAGCCTCATCGAAGACAGGGTCCTACGAGCAGTACTTC.

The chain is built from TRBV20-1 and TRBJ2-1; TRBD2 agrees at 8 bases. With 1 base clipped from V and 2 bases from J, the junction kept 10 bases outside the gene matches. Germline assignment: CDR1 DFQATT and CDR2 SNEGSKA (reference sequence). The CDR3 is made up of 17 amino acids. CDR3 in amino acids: CSARAGLSGSTYNEQFF. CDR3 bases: TGCAGTGCTAGAGCTGGCCTGAGCGGGAGCACCTACAATGAGCAGTTCTTC.

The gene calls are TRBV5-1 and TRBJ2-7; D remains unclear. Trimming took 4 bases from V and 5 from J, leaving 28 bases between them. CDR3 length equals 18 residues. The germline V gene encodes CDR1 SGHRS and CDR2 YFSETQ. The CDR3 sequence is CASSLVRLANPTADEQYF. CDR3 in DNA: TGCGCCAGCAGCCTGGTCAGACTGGCCAACCCGACCGCCGACGAGCAGTACTTC.

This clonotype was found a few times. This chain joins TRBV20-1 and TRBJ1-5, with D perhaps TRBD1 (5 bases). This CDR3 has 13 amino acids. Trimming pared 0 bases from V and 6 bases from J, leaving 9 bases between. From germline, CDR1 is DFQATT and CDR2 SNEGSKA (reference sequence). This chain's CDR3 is CSARDGRGQPQHF. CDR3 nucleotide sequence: TGCAGTGCTAGAGATGGGAGGGGTCAGCCCCAGCATTTT.

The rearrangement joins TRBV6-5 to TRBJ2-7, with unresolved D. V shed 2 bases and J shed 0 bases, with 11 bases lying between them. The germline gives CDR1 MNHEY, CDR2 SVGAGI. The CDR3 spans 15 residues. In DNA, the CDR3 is TGTGCCAGCAGTTACGGAGACACGAGCTCCTACGAGCAGTACTTC. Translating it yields CASSYGDTSSYEQYF.

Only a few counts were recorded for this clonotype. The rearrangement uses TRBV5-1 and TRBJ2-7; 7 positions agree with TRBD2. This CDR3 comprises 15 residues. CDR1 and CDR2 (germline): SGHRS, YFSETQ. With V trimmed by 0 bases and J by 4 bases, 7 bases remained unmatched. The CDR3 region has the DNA TGCGCCAGCAGCTTGGAGGGCGGGAGAAATTACGAGCAGTACTTC. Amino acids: CASSLEGGRNYEQYF.

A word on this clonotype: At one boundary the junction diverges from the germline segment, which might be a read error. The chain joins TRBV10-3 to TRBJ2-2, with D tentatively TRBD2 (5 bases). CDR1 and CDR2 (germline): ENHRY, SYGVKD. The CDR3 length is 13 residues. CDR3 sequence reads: CAISDGLAGELVF. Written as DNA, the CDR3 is TGTGCCATCAGTGACGGACTCGCCGGGGAGCTGGTTTTT.

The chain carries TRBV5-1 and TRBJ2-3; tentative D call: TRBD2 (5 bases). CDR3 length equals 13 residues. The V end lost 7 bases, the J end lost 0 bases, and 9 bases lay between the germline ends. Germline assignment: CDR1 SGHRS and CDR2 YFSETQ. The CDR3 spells CASVGESTDTQYF. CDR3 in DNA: TGCGCCAGCGTCGGGGAGAGCACAGATACGCAGTATTTT.

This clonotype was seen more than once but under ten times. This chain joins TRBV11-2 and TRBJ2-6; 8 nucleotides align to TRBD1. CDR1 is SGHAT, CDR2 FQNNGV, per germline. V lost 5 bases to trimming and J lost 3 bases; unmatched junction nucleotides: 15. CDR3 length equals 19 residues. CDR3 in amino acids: CASSPRGLLWLVGANVLTF. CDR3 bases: TGTGCCAGCAGCCCCAGGGGGCTTCTGTGGCTTGTTGGGGCCAACGTCCTGACTTTC.